What follows are 9 T cell receptor beta chains derived from one specimen sequenced in a study of blood T cell repertoires in COVID-19. Assay used: immunoSEQ multiplex PCR; TCRdb lists only in-frame clones, some missing. The sample has around 280,000 clones; 88% are singletons. The source material was peripheral blood. The source of these receptors is a woman between 25 and 40 years old with COVID-19, enrolled during active disease.

The genes are TRBV4-1 and TRBJ2-5; D unclear. The CDR3 consists of 14 residues. V lost 0 bases and J 2 bases, leaving 7 bases between the germline ends. CDR1 and CDR2 from the germline V gene are MGHRA and YSYEKL. CDR3 loop: CASSQDRIQETQYF. Written as DNA, the CDR3 is TGCGCCAGCAGCCAAGACAGAATTCAAGAGACCCAGTACTTC.

CDR3 nucleotide sequence: TGCAGCGTTGCCGCGGGGCGGAATCAGCCCCAGCATTTT. Translated: CSVAAGRNQPQHF. V usage is TRBV29-1 and J usage is TRBJ1-5; possible D gene TRBD1, 5 bases. The germline gives CDR1 SQVTM, CDR2 ANQGSEA. With 4 bases removed from V and 4 bases from J, the gap between germline ends came to 11 bases. CDR3 size: 13 residues.

This rearrangement joins TRBV4-2 to TRBJ2-5; D unclear. This CDR3 has 16 amino acids. Germline loops: CDR1 LGHNA, CDR2 YNFKEQ. The ends were cut back, 0 bases at V and 1 base at J, with 12 bases in the middle. The CDR3 DNA reads as TGTGCCAGCAGCCAAGATCTTGCCCGGTCCCAAGAGACCCAGTACTTC. Amino acids: CASSQDLARSQETQYF.

The J gene is TRBJ2-7, the V gene TRBV19, with 8 bases matching TRBD1. Losses at the gene ends were 5 bases for V and 2 bases for J; bases not matched to a gene: 8. CDR1 is LNHDA, CDR2 SQIVND, per germline (reference sequence). This CDR3 is 15 amino acids long. As DNA, the CDR3 is TGTGCCAGTAGTCGAGACAGGGGACTCCCCTACGAGCAGTACTTC. Protein product: CASSRDRGLPYEQYF.

The V call is TRBV5-1, the J call TRBJ1-1, with D possibly being TRBD1 (5 bases). Germline V CDR1 and CDR2: SGHRS, YFSETQ. This CDR3 has 14 residues. Trimming pared 5 bases from V and 3 bases from J, leaving 14 bases between. This CDR3 reads CASSSDGGDTEAFF. The CDR3 nucleotides are TGCGCCAGCAGTTCGGACGGAGGGGACACTGAAGCTTTCTTT.

This sequence joins TRBV20-1 and TRBJ1-5, with unresolved D. Germline CDR1 is DFQATT and CDR2 is SNEGSKA (reference sequence). Trimming stripped 5 bases from V and 6 bases from J, with 8 bases between. The CDR3 consists of 11 residues. The CDR3 spells CSASYGQPQHF. The CDR3, as DNA: TGCAGTGCTTCATACGGTCAGCCCCAGCATTTT.

This chain uses TRBV27 with TRBJ2-4; tentatively, D is TRBD2 (5 bases). CDR1 is MNHEY and CDR2 is SMNVEV in the germline V gene (reference sequence). V was pared by 3 bases and J by 0 bases, with 12 bases between. This CDR3 comprises 16 residues. DNA for the CDR3: TGTGCCAGCAGTTTCTCGGGGAGCGGAGCCAAAAACATTCAGTACTTC. Residues: CASSFSGSGAKNIQYF.

The V call is TRBV7-2, the J call TRBJ2-7; D gene ambiguous. The CDR3 totals 14 residues. Trimming removed 5 bases from V and 7 bases from J, with 18 bases in between. Germline CDR1 reads SGHTA; CDR2 reads FQGNSA. The CDR3: CASSIGHGESEQYF. CDR3 bases: TGTGCCAGCAGCATAGGCCATGGAGAGTCGGAGCAGTACTTC.

The gene calls are TRBV21-1 and TRBJ2-1; the table's D call TRBD2 went unverified against the DNA. TRBV21-1 is a pseudogene locus. The CDR3 is 16 amino acids. The CDR3 sequence is CASSKGRRPSYNEQFF. CDR3 bases: TGTGCCAGCAGCAAAGGGCGGCGACCCTCCTACAATGAGCAGTTCTTC.